These 9 T cell receptor beta chains were sequenced from one sample in a study of identical twins. TCRdb used MiXCR to reprocess the 5' RACE reads, holding one entry per CDR3 protein. Of 450,000 or so distinct CDR3 sequences listed, around 18% are singletons. Sequenced material: naive T cells sorted from blood. These receptors originate from a middle-aged man in good health.

This clonotype was counted ten times or more. The chain has TRBV7-2 and TRBJ2-3; 11 bases match TRBD1. Germline lookup yields CDR1 SGHTA and CDR2 FQGNSA. The CDR3 length is 14 residues. The ends lost 5 bases at V and 7 bases at J; junction bases unmatched: 5. The CDR3 DNA is TGTGCCAGCAGCCATGGACAGGGGGCAAATACGCAGTATTTT. It translates to CASSHGQGANTQYF.

This clonotype was detected a few times. CDR3 in amino acids: CASSPTKAGAYNEQFF. The CDR3 nucleotides are TGTGCCAGCAGCCCTACGAAGGCGGGAGCGTACAATGAGCAGTTCTTC. This chain joins TRBV11-2 and TRBJ2-1, with 7 bases identical to TRBD2. The CDR3 covers 16 residues. Germline V gives CDR1 SGHAT, CDR2 FQNNGV. V shed 5 bases and J 4 bases; nucleotides not matched to a gene: 11.

The chain joins TRBV4-3 to TRBJ1-3; D not certain. The germline V gene has CDR1 LGHNA and CDR2 YSLEER. V lost 0 bases, J lost 8 bases, and 11 bases lay in between. The CDR3 is 14 amino acids. The CDR3 loop reads CASSQDLGRDTIYF. In DNA form, the CDR3 reads TGCGCCAGCAGCCAAGATCTGGGCCGGGACACCATATATTTT.

This clonotype was detected many times. The chain recombines TRBV20-1 with TRBJ2-1, with D perhaps given as TRBD1 or TRBD2 (6 bases each). V gave up 5 bases and J gave up 9 bases, with 17 bases separating them. CDR3 size: 13 residues. Germline CDR1 DFQATT, CDR2 SNEGSKA (reference sequence). The CDR3 loop is CSAPSYGGSEQFF. DNA for the CDR3: TGCAGTGCTCCATCCTACGGGGGCAGTGAGCAGTTCTTC.

Many counts were recorded for this clonotype. The chain links TRBV20-1 to TRBJ2-5; D may be TRBD2 (7 bases). Germline V lookup: CDR1 DFQATT, CDR2 SNEGSKA (reference sequence). The CDR3 contains 15 residues. Trimming pared 6 bases from V and 2 bases from J, leaving 19 bases between. CDR3 region: CSAKRGGPKQETQYF. The DNA of the CDR3 is TGCAGTGCCAAACGCGGGGGCCCCAAACAAGAGACCCAGTACTTC.

In its sample, this clonotype was seen many times. The chain employs TRBV7-9 and TRBJ2-4; maybe TRBD2 (5 bases). Trimming pared 1 base from V and 7 bases from J, leaving 11 bases between. This CDR3 is 14 amino acids long. Germline CDR1 is SEHNR and CDR2 is FQNEAQ (reference sequence). DNA of the CDR3: TGTGCCAGCAGCTTAGGGCACCGGAGGAACATTCAGTACTTC. Translated, it gives CASSLGHRRNIQYF.

This clonotype was recorded many times. DNA for the CDR3: TGTGCCAGCAGTCCCTACCTGGGCGGTTCACCCCTCCACTTT. Residues: CASSPYLGGSPLHF. The V gene is TRBV12-3 or TRBV12-4, the J gene TRBJ1-6; D not resolved. The V end lost 5 bases, the J end lost 9 bases, and 14 bases lay between the germline ends. The CDR3 covers 14 residues.

This chain connects TRBV5-1 to TRBJ2-1; no definite D call. CDR1 and CDR2 (germline): SGHRS, YFSETQ. This CDR3 spans 15 amino acids. V was cut by 0 bases and J by 4 bases, with 11 bases left in between. This CDR3 reads CASSLEMTAYNEQFF. CDR3 DNA sequence: TGCGCCAGCAGCTTGGAGATGACGGCGTACAATGAGCAGTTCTTC.

The CDR3 here is CASSSLYGEGNTEAFF. The CDR3 DNA reads TGTGCCAGCAGTTCCCTCTACGGGGAGGGGAACACTGAAGCTTTCTTT. J is TRBJ1-1 and V is TRBV6-5; D is uncertain. Germline values: CDR1 MNHEY, CDR2 SVGAGI. The CDR3 length is 16 residues. Trimming removed 4 bases at V and 1 base at J, with 16 bases between.